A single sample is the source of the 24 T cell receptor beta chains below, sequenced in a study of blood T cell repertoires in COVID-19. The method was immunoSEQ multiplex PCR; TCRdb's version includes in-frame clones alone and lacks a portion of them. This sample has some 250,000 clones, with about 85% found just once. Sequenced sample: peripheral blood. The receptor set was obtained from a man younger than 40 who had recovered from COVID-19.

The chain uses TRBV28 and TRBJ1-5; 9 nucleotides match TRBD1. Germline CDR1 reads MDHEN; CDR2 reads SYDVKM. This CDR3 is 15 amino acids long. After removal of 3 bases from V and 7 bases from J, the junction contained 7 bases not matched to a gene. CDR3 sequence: CASSFQDRGGQPQHF. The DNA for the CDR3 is TGTGCCAGCAGTTTCCAGGACAGGGGTGGGCAGCCCCAGCATTTT.

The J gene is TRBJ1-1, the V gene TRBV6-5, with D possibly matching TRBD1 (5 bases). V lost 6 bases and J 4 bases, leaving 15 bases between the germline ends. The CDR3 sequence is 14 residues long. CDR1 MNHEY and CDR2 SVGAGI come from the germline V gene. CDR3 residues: CASSRDWVGTEAFF. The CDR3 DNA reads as TGTGCCAGCAGCCGGGACTGGGTGGGCACTGAAGCTTTCTTT.

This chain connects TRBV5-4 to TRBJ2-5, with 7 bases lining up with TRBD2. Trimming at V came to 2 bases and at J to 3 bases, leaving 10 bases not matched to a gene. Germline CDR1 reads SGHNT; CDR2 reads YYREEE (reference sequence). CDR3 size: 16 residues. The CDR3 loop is CASSLGWRRGKETQYF. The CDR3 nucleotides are TGTGCCAGCAGCTTAGGCTGGCGGCGGGGGAAAGAGACCCAGTACTTC.

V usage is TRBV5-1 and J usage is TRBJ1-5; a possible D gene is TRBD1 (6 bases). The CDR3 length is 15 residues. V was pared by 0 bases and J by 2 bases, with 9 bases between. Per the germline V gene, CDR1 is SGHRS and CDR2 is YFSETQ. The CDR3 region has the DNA TGCGCCAGCAGCTTGGAGGGGGAAGGCAATCAGCCCCAGCATTTT. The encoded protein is CASSLEGEGNQPQHF.

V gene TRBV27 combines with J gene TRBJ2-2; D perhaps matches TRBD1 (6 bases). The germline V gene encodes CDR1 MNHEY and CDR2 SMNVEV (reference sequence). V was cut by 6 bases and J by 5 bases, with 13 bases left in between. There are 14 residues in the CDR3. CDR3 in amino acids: CASRGHGQTGELFF. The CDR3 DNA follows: TGTGCCAGCAGGGGACACGGACAGACCGGGGAGCTGTTTTTT.

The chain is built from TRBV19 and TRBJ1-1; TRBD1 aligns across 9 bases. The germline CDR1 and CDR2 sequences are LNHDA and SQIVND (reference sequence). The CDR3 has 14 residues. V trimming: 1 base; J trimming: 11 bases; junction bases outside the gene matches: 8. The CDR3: CASSIVGDRDYAFF. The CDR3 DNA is TGTGCCAGTAGTATAGTAGGGGACAGGGATTACGCTTTCTTT.

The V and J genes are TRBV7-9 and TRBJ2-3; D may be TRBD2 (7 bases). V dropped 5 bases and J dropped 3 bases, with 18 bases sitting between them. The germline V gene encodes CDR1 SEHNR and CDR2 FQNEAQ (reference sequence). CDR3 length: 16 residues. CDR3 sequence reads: CASSPRRGGRTDTQYF. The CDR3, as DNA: TGTGCCAGCAGCCCCCGTAGGGGGGGAAGGACAGATACGCAGTATTTT. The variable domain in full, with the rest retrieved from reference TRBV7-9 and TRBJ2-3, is DTGVSQNPRHKITKRGQNVTFRCDPISEHNRLYWYRQTLGQGPEFLTYFQNEAQLEKSRLLSDRFSAERPKGSFSTLEIQRTEQGDSAMYLCASSPRRGGRTDTQYFGPGTRLTVL.

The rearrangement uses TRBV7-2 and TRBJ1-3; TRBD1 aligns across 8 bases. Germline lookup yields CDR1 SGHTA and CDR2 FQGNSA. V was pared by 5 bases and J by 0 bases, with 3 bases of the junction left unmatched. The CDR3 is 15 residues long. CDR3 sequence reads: CASSRDRGSGNTIYF. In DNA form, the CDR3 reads TGTGCCAGCAGCCGCGACAGGGGCTCTGGAAACACCATATATTTT. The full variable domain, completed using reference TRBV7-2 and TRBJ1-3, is GAGVSQSPSNKVTEKGKDVELRCDPISGHTALYWYRQSLGQGLEFLIYFQGNSAPDKSGLPSDRFSAERTGGSVSTLTIQRTQQEDSAVYLCASSRDRGSGNTIYFGEGSWLTVV.

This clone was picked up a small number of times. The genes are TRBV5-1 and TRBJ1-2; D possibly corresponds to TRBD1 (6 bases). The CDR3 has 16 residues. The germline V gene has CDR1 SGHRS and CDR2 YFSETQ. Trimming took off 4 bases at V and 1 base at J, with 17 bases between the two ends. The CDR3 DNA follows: TGCGCCAGCAGCGACGGGGGGCGTCCCCTTAACTATGGCTACACCTTC. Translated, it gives CASSDGGRPLNYGYTF.

The CDR3 DNA sequence: TGCGCCAGCAGCTTGTATACTGCCAACAATGAGCAGTTCTTC. It specifies CASSLYTANNEQFF. The J gene is TRBJ2-1, the V gene TRBV5-1; the D is unclear. The CDR3 runs 14 residues. V was pared by 1 base and J by 5 bases, with 10 bases between. CDR1 SGHRS and CDR2 YFSETQ come from the germline V gene.

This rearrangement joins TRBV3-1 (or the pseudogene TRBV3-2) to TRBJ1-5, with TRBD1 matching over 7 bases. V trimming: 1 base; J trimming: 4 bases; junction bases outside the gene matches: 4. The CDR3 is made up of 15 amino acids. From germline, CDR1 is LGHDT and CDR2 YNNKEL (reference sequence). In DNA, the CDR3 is TGTGCCAGCAGCCAAGGGGACAGACGGAATCAGCCCCAGCATTTT. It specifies CASSQGDRRNQPQHF.

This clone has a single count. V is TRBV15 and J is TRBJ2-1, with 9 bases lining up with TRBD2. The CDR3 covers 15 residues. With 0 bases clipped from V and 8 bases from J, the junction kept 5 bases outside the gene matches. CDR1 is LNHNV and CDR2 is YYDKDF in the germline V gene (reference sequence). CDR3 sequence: CATSREASGAYEQFF. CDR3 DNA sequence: TGTGCCACCAGCAGAGAGGCTAGCGGGGCCTATGAGCAGTTCTTC. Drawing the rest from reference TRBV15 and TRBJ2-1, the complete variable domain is DAMVIQNPRYQVTQFGKPVTLSCSQTLNHNVMYWYQQKSSQAPKLLFHYYDKDFNNEADTPDNFQSRRPNTSFCFLDIRSPGLGDTAMYLCATSREASGAYEQFFGPGTRLTVL.

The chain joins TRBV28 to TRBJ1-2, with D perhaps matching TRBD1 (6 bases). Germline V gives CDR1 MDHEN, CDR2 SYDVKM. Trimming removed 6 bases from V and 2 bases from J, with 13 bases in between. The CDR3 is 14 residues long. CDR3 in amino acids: CASRVDRNNYGYTF. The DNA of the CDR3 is TGTGCCAGCAGAGTGGACAGAAACAACTATGGCTACACCTTC.

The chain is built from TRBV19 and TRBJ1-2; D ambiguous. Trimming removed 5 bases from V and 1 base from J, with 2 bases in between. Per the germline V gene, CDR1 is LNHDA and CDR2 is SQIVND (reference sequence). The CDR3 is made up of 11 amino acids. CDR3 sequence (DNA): TGTGCCAGTAGTTATAACTATGGCTACACCTTC. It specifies CASSYNYGYTF.

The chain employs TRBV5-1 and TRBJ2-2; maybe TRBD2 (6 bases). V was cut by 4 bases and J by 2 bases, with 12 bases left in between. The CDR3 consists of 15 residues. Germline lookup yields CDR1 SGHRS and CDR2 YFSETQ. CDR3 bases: TGCGCCAGCAGCCCGGGACTGACTAACACCGGGGAGCTGTTTTTT. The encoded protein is CASSPGLTNTGELFF. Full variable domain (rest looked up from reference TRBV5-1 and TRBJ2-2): KAGVTQTPRYLIKTRGQQVTLSCSPISGHRSVSWYQQTPGQGLQFLFEYFSETQRNKGNFPGRFSGRQFSNSRSEMNVSTLELGDSALYLCASSPGLTNTGELFFGEGSRLTVL.

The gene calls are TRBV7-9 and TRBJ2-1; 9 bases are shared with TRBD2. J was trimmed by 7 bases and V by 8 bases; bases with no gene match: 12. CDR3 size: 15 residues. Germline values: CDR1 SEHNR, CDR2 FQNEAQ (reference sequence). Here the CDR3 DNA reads TGTGCCAGCCGGAGGGGGCTAGCGGGGTTGAATGAGCAGTTCTTC. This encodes CASRRGLAGLNEQFF.

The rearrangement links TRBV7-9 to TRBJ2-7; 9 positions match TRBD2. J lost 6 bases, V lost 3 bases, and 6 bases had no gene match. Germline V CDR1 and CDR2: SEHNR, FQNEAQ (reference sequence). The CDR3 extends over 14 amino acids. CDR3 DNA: TGTGCCAGCAGCTTCGGGCTAGCGGGGACCGAGCAGTACGTC. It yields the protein CASSFGLAGTEQYV.

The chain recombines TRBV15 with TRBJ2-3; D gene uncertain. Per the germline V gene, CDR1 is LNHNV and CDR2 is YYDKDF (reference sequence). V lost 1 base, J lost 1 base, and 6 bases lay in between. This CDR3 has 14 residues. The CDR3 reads CATSRVAGTDTQYF. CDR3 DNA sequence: TGTGCCACCAGCAGAGTGGCGGGCACAGATACGCAGTATTTT.

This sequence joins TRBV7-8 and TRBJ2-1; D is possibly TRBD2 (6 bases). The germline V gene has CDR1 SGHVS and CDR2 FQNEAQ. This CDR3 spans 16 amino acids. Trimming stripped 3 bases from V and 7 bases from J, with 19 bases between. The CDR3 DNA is TGTGCCAGCAGCTTTCAGCGGGCCATGCTAGTAAATGAGCAGTTCTTC. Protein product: CASSFQRAMLVNEQFF. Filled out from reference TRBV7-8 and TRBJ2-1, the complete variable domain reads GAGVSQSPRYKVAKRGQDVALRCDPISGHVSLFWYQQALGQGPEFLTYFQNEAQLDKSGLPSDRFFAERPEGSVSTLKIQRTQQEDSAVYLCASSFQRAMLVNEQFFGPGTRLTVL.

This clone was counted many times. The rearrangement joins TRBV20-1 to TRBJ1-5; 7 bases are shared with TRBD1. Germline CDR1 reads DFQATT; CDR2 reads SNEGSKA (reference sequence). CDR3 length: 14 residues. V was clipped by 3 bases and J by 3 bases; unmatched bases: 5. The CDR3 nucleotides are TGCAGTGCTAGTTCCGGGACAGCCAATCAGCCCCAGCATTTT. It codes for CSASSGTANQPQHF.

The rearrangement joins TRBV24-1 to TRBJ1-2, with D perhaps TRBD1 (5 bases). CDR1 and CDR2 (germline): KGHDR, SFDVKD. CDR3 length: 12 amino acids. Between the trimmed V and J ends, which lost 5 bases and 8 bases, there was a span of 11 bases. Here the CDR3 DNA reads TGTGCCACCAGTGTTCCAGGGCACGGCTACACCTTC. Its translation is CATSVPGHGYTF.

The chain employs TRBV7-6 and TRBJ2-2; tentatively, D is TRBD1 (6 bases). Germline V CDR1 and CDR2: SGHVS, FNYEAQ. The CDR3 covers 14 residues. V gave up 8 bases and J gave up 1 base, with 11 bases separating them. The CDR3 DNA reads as TGTGCCAGCCGAGGGGGACAGAACACCGGGGAGCTGTTTTTT. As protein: CASRGGQNTGELFF.

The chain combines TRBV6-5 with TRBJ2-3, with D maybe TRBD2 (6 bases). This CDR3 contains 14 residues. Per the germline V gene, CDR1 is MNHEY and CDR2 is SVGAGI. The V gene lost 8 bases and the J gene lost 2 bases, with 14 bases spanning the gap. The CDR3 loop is CASSVGGNTDTQYF. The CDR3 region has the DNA TGTGCCAGCTCTGTGGGGGGAAACACAGATACGCAGTATTTT.

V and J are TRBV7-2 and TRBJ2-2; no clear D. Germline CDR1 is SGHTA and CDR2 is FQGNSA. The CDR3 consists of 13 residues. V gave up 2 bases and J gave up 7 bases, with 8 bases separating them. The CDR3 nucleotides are TGTGCCAGCAGCTTACTAGATTACGGGGAGCTGTTTTTT. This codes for CASSLLDYGELFF.